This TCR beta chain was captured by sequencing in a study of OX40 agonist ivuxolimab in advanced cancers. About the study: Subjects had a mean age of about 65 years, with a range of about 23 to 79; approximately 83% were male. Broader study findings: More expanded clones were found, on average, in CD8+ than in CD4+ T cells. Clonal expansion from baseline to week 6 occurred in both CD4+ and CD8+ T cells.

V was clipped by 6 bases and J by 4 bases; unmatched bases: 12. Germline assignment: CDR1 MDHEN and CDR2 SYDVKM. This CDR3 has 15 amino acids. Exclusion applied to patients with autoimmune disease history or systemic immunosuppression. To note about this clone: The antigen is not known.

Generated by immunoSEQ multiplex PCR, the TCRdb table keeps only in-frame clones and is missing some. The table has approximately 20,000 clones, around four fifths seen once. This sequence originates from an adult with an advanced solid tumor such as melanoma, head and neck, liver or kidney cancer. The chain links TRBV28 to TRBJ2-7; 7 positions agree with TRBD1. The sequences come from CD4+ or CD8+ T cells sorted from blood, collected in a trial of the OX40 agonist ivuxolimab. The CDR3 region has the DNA TGTGCCAGCAGGCGTACAGGGGCGGTCACATACGAGCAGTACTTC. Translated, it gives CASRRTGAVTYEQYF.